The 5 T cell receptor beta chains below all came from one sample that was sequenced in a study of T cells after yellow fever vaccination. From the 5' RACE reads, TCRdb called clonotypes with MiXCR, one entry per CDR3 protein. The sample records 300,000 to 350,000 distinct CDR3 sequences, 3% to 4.5% being singletons. This sample comprised PBMCs, obtained 5 days after the yellow fever booster vaccination. These receptors all stem from a man between 18 and 29 years old who received the YFV17D yellow fever vaccine.

The table lists this clonotype with a few counts. V is TRBV7-2 and J is TRBJ2-1, with 7 bases identical to TRBD2. V lost 1 base and J lost 3; bases outside the gene matches: 6. Germline V gene sequence: CDR1 SGHTA, CDR2 FQGNSA. The CDR3 has 16 residues. For the CDR3, the DNA is TGTGCCAGCAGCTTAGAGGACCTAGCGGTCTACAATGAGCAGTTCTTC. Encoded protein: CASSLEDLAVYNEQFF.

Here the CDR3 DNA reads TGCAGCGGATCCGTTGAGGGCACTGAAGCTTTCTTT. Translating gives CSGSVEGTEAFF. V usage is TRBV29-1 and J usage is TRBJ1-1; D not resolved. The germline CDR1 and CDR2 sequences are SQVTM and ANQGSEA. The CDR3 sequence is 12 residues long. Trimming removed 7 bases at V and 4 bases at J, with 13 bases between.

This chain links TRBV20-1 with TRBJ1-2; D call uncertain. Germline CDR1 is DFQATT and CDR2 is SNEGSKA (reference sequence). Trimming left V 1 base short and J 5 bases short, with 5 bases between. CDR3 length equals 11 residues. The CDR3 loop is CSARADYGYTF. CDR3 DNA: TGCAGTGCTAGAGCTGATTATGGCTACACCTTC.

This sequence joins TRBV6-1 and TRBJ1-1; D is uncertain. Germline V gene lookup returns CDR1 MNHNS and CDR2 SASEGT. This CDR3 comprises 12 residues. Deletions cut 1 base from V and 11 bases from J, with 11 bases between. In nucleotides, the CDR3 is TGTGCCAGCAGTGAAGTGCTTACGTGGGCTTTCTTT. Protein sequence: CASSEVLTWAFF.

This clonotype has a handful of counts. The chain couples TRBV6-2 or TRBV6-3 to TRBJ2-7; no clear D gene. V was cut by 2 bases and J by 4 bases, with 27 bases left in between. The CDR3 sequence is 19 residues long. Germline V gene sequence: CDR1 MNHEY, CDR2 SVGEGT. CDR3: CASSYIPTTERQYRYEQYF. The CDR3 DNA sequence: TGTGCCAGCAGTTACATCCCCACAACAGAAAGGCAATACCGGTACGAGCAGTACTTC.